The 19 T cell receptor beta chains below come from one sample, sequenced in a study of blood T cell repertoires in COVID-19 (dated by TCRdb to about 2020). Receptor libraries were prepared by the immunoSEQ multiplex PCR assay. The immuneACCESS repertoire file appears here via TCRdb, limited to in-frame rearrangements. These files lack a portion of the clones; in checked studies, under half of the deficit traces to unresolved V genes, and the cause of the others is not known. This sample holds under 80,000 clones; 86% were observed only once. The leading ten clones occupy roughly a sixth of the sample. The sequenced material came from peripheral blood. All receptors derive from an elderly man in a cohort sampled during active COVID-19.

This rearrangement joins TRBV4-1 to TRBJ2-5; possibly TRBD1 for D (6 bases). The ends were cut back, 0 bases at V and 5 bases at J, with 13 bases in the middle. The CDR3 spans 15 residues. Germline CDR1 reads MGHRA; CDR2 reads YSYEKL. DNA of the CDR3: TGCGCCAGCAGCCAAGATCCCAGGGGATGGGAGACCCAGTACTTC. Translation: CASSQDPRGWETQYF.

V usage is TRBV12-3 or TRBV12-4 and J usage is TRBJ1-1; no reliable D call. V lost 7 bases and J lost 4, with 13 bases in between. This CDR3 region has 13 residues. The CDR3 DNA reads as TGTGCCAGCACCTCGGGTGTGGTCACTGAAGCTTTCTTT. Translating gives CASTSGVVTEAFF.

V is TRBV6-2 or TRBV6-3 and J is TRBJ1-1, with unresolved D. There are 11 residues in the CDR3. V was pared by 2 bases and J by 4 bases, with 2 bases between. Germline V gene data show CDR1 as MNHEY and CDR2 as SVGEGT. The CDR3 DNA follows: TGTGCCAGCAGTTACCGCACTGAAGCTTTCTTT. Translation gives CASSYRTEAFF.

The V and J genes are TRBV5-1 and TRBJ1-4; 9 bases line up with TRBD1. The length of the CDR3 is 14 residues. The V gene end was trimmed by 4 bases and the J gene end by 7 bases; junction bases not matched to a gene: 5. CDR1 is SGHRS and CDR2 is YFSETQ in the germline V gene. CDR3: CASSPGQGGEKLFF. CDR3 in DNA: TGCGCCAGCAGCCCGGGACAGGGCGGTGAAAAACTGTTTTTT. Full variable domain (missing parts from reference TRBV5-1 and TRBJ1-4): KAGVTQTPRYLIKTRGQQVTLSCSPISGHRSVSWYQQTPGQGLQFLFEYFSETQRNKGNFPGRFSGRQFSNSRSEMNVSTLELGDSALYLCASSPGQGGEKLFFGSGTQLSVL.

The J gene is TRBJ2-1, the V gene TRBV5-1, with 8 bases fitting TRBD1. The germline V gene has CDR1 SGHRS and CDR2 YFSETQ. The ends lost 3 bases at V and 8 bases at J; junction bases unmatched: 7. The CDR3 sequence is 14 residues long. The CDR3 is CASSYHRGDDEQFF. The DNA for the CDR3 is TGCGCCAGCAGCTACCACAGGGGGGACGATGAGCAGTTCTTC.

This clone turned up a few times. The chain recombines TRBV4-1 with TRBJ1-5, with D perhaps matching TRBD1 (5 bases). The V gene lost 0 bases and the J gene lost 7 bases, with 13 bases spanning the gap. This CDR3 has 15 amino acids. The V gene's germline CDR1 is MGHRA and CDR2 YSYEKL. DNA for the CDR3: TGCGCCAGCAGCCAAGAATCGGGGGAGGGGCAGCCCCAGCATTTT. Its translation: CASSQESGEGQPQHF.

The rearrangement links TRBV4-1 to TRBJ2-1; tentatively, D is TRBD2 (5 bases). CDR1 and CDR2 from the germline V gene are MGHRA and YSYEKL. Between the trimmed V and J ends, which lost 3 bases and 12 bases, there was a span of 15 bases. CDR3 size: 13 residues. The CDR3 reads CASSQEPYRGQFF. The CDR3 region has the DNA TGCGCCAGCAGCCAGGAACCTTACCGGGGGCAGTTCTTC.

The chain carries TRBV20-1 and TRBJ1-1; 7 bases align to TRBD1. There are 11 residues in the CDR3. Trimming took 3 bases from V and 8 from J; bases not matched to a gene: 3. The germline gives CDR1 DFQATT, CDR2 SNEGSKA (reference sequence). The CDR3 DNA reads TGCAGTGCTAGTTGGGACAGCGAAGCTTTCTTT. Its protein is CSASWDSEAFF.

The V gene is TRBV7-2, the J gene TRBJ1-6, with D possibly being TRBD1 (6 bases). Germline assignment: CDR1 SGHTA and CDR2 FQGNSA. This CDR3 region has 14 residues. Trimming pared 0 bases from V and 12 bases from J, leaving 12 bases between. The chain's CDR3 is CASSLAGGLVPLHF. CDR3 coding DNA: TGTGCCAGCAGCTTAGCCGGGGGGCTCGTACCCCTCCACTTT.

V usage is TRBV18 and J usage is TRBJ2-3; TRBD2 aligns across 11 bases. The trim removed 3 bases at V and 6 bases at J, leaving 5 bases unmatched. This CDR3 is 15 amino acids long. Per the germline V gene, CDR1 is KGHSH and CDR2 is LQKENI. The CDR3 reads CASSPSGGALDTQYF. CDR3 DNA sequence: TGTGCCAGCTCACCTAGCGGGGGGGCCCTGGATACGCAGTATTTT.

The V and J genes are TRBV7-2 and TRBJ1-5; unclear D gene. This CDR3 has 14 amino acids. V lost 2 bases to trimming and J lost 4 bases, with 9 bases between them. The germline V gene encodes CDR1 SGHTA and CDR2 FQGNSA. The CDR3 bases are TGTGCCAGCAGCTTACCGACACTGAATCAGCCCCAGCATTTT. It encodes CASSLPTLNQPQHF.

A few counts support this clone. The chain combines TRBV5-1 with TRBJ1-1; 10 positions agree with TRBD1. The germline V gene encodes CDR1 SGHRS and CDR2 YFSETQ. This CDR3 region has 14 residues. J was trimmed by 4 bases and V by 5 bases; bases with no gene match: 5. DNA for the CDR3: TGCGCCAGCAGAAAGGGACAGGGGACCACTGAAGCTTTCTTT. Translating it yields CASRKGQGTTEAFF. The entire variable domain, with the rest obtained from reference TRBV5-1 and TRBJ1-1, is as follows: KAGVTQTPRYLIKTRGQQVTLSCSPISGHRSVSWYQQTPGQGLQFLFEYFSETQRNKGNFPGRFSGRQFSNSRSEMNVSTLELGDSALYLCASRKGQGTTEAFFGQGTRLTVV.

J is TRBJ2-7 and V is TRBV7-8; 8 bases agree with TRBD2. In germline, CDR1 is SGHVS, CDR2 FQNEAQ. V dropped 5 bases and J dropped 4; count of bases not matched to a gene: 16. The CDR3 has 17 amino acids. The CDR3 DNA sequence: TGTGCCAGCAGCACTCACCGGGGGGGCCTTGGGGGTTACGAGCAGTACTTC. Its protein is CASSTHRGGLGGYEQYF.

This chain connects TRBV5-4 to TRBJ2-5, with D possibly TRBD1 on 6 matching bases. V dropped 3 bases and J dropped 4 bases, with 16 bases sitting between them. The CDR3 is made up of 15 amino acids. Germline CDR1 SGHNT, CDR2 YYREEE (reference sequence). The CDR3 here is CASSSGQILPETQYF. The CDR3 region has the DNA TGTGCCAGCAGCTCTGGACAGATACTTCCAGAGACCCAGTACTTC.

The chain recombines TRBV6-4 with TRBJ2-7, with D possibly TRBD1 on 6 matching bases. The length of the CDR3 is 16 residues. V shed 0 bases and J shed 1 base, with 13 bases lying between them. The germline V gene encodes CDR1 MRHNA and CDR2 SNTAGT. DNA of the CDR3: TGTGCCAGCAGTGACTCCCAGGGGCCCCTATCCTACGAGCAGTACGTC. This encodes CASSDSQGPLSYEQYV.

The CDR3: CASSPPGQAYEQYV. CDR3 bases: TGTGCCAGCAGCCCGCCGGGACAGGCCTACGAGCAGTACGTC. This chain links TRBV7-2 with TRBJ2-7; 8 bases align to TRBD1. Trimming cost V 5 bases and J 2 bases; bases outside gene matches: 5. Germline V CDR1 and CDR2: SGHTA, FQGNSA. The CDR3 is 14 amino acids.

This sequence joins TRBV5-1 and TRBJ2-5, with TRBD2 as a possible D gene (5 bases). The CDR3 contains 15 residues. Per germline, CDR1 SGHRS and CDR2 YFSETQ. The V end lost 2 bases, the J end lost 5 bases, and 16 bases lay between the germline ends. The CDR3 is CASSFSGGPAETQYF. CDR3 coding DNA: TGCGCCAGCAGCTTTTCTGGAGGACCGGCGGAGACCCAGTACTTC.

The V gene is TRBV2, the J gene TRBJ2-5; 9 nucleotides match TRBD1. V shed 3 bases, J shed 6 bases, and the junction held 5 bases outside the gene matches. The CDR3 consists of 14 residues. Looked up from germline, CDR1 is SNHLY and CDR2 is FYNNEI. CDR3 nucleotides: TGTGCCAGCAGTGAGGACAGGGGCAGGCAGACCCAGTACTTC. Translated, it gives CASSEDRGRQTQYF.

This chain links TRBV12-3 or TRBV12-4 with TRBJ1-2, with D unresolved. V dropped 2 bases and J dropped 5 bases, with 6 bases sitting between them. This CDR3 is 12 amino acids long. CDR3: CASSLTYYGYTF. In DNA, the CDR3 is TGTGCCAGCAGTTTAACTTATTATGGCTACACCTTC.